This TCR beta chain was sequenced in a study of glioma-infiltrating T cells after dendritic cell vaccination. Looking at the study overall: Glioblastoma patients came from Phase I and II dendritic cell vaccination trials. Monocyte-derived dendritic cells, cultured 7 to 8 days with IL-4 and GM-CSF, were pulsed with autologous tumor lysate.

Patients had residual fresh-frozen tumor tissue and more than two years of survival data. Study-level results: The cohort had few patients with full blood and tumor sets.

V shed 8 bases, J shed 6 bases, and the junction held 9 bases outside the gene matches. CDR3 length: 14 residues. Germline V gene data show CDR1 as SGHAT and CDR2 as FQNNGV. TCRdb's copy holds only in-frame clones and misses some; the assay was immunoSEQ multiplex PCR. The sample has fewer than 85,000 clones, approximately 80% seen once. Worth noting for this clone: Its target is not known.

The source of this sequence is a human donor with glioblastoma. Sequenced material: blood, taken before dendritic cell vaccination. The V and J genes are TRBV11-2 and TRBJ2-3, with TRBD2 identical over 9 bases. CDR3 nucleotide sequence: TGTGCCAGCGGCGCGGGAGGGCCGACGGATACGCAGTATTTT. This encodes CASGAGGPTDTQYF.